This T cell receptor (beta chain) was identified in a study of blood T cell repertoires in COVID-19. The CDR3 is 16 amino acids. Losses at the gene ends were 1 base for V and 5 bases for J; bases not matched to a gene: 8. The germline V gene has CDR1 SGHAT and CDR2 FQNNGV. Some clones are missing from TCRdb's copy, which holds only in-frame ones; the method was immunoSEQ multiplex PCR. The sample consists of roughly 90,000 clones, roughly 80% of them appearing once. This clone was detected only once. This clonotype originated in a human donor in a cohort sampled during active COVID-19. This rearrangement joins TRBV11-2 to TRBJ2-5, with 9 positions matching TRBD2. Sequencing was done on a sample of peripheral blood. CDR3 bases: TGTGCCAGCAGCTTAGGGACTAGCGAGGGGGGGGAGACCCAGTACTTC. It encodes CASSLGTSEGGETQYF.